These 3 T cell receptor beta chains were all obtained from the same sample, sequenced in a study of regulatory T cells in long-lasting Graves disease. Time point denoted: newly diagnosed GD, antithyroid drugs for less than 3 months. RNA extracted from PBMCs served as the sequencing template. Relying on iRepertoire HTBI primers and Arm-PCR of CDR3 regions, the team built TCR beta libraries. TCRdb passed the multiplex PCR reads through MiXCR, listing each CDR3 protein once. Here the sample spans roughly 400,000 distinct CDR3 sequences, about 17% being singletons. These data are also associated with another study on T cells in Graves' hyperthyroidism and ophthalmopathy.

This specimen consisted of peripheral blood mononuclear cells (PBMCs), obtained at new diagnosis, from a patient treated with antithyroid drugs. Receptor source: a woman aged 18-29 years with Graves disease.

This clonotype was detected a few times. CDR3 region: CATSTLVINQPQHF. The CDR3, as DNA: TGTGCCACCAGCACTTTGGTCATCAATCAGCCCCAGCATTTT. The chain links TRBV15 to TRBJ1-5; D unresolved. Germline CDR1 and CDR2: LNHNV and YYDKDF (reference sequence). This CDR3 has 14 amino acids. V lost 4 bases and J lost 3, with 10 bases in between.

This clonotype came up many times. The chain joins TRBV20-1 to TRBJ1-5; D call uncertain. The CDR3 spans 13 residues. V was shortened by 6 bases and J by 2 bases, with 11 bases between the two germline ends. From germline, CDR1 is DFQATT and CDR2 SNEGSKA (reference sequence). The CDR3 protein is CSARAEGNQPQHF. The CDR3 DNA sequence: TGCAGTGCGCGAGCAGAGGGCAATCAGCCCCAGCATTTT.

This clonotype appeared a few times. The chain uses TRBV29-1 and TRBJ1-6; D remains unclear. Germline CDR1 reads SQVTM; CDR2 reads ANQGSEA. The CDR3 totals 13 residues. V gave up 4 bases and J gave up 6 bases, with 10 bases separating them. The CDR3 DNA reads as TGCAGCGTTGGAGAAAATTTTAATTCACCCCTCCACTTT. It yields the protein CSVGENFNSPLHF.